The 18 T cell receptor beta chains below all came from one sample that was sequenced in a study of blood T cell repertoires in COVID-19. Some clones are missing from TCRdb's copy, which holds only in-frame ones; the method was immunoSEQ multiplex PCR. The sample lists 55,000 to 80,000 clones, around 85% seen once, with roughly 30% in the top ten. The sample taken for sequencing was peripheral blood. All receptors derive from a man between 65 and 85 years old with acute or convalescent COVID-19.

V gene TRBV11-2 combines with J gene TRBJ2-7; tentative D call: TRBD1 (5 bases). Germline loops: CDR1 SGHAT, CDR2 FQNNGV. V was pared by 5 bases and J by 0 bases, with 11 bases between. The CDR3 has 14 residues. The CDR3 here is CASSPQDYSYEQYF. Written as DNA, the CDR3 is TGTGCCAGCAGCCCACAGGATTACTCCTACGAGCAGTACTTC.

The rearrangement links TRBV23-1 to TRBJ2-1; possibly TRBD2 for D (5 bases). TRBV23-1 is known as an ORF, though its function is uncertain. Trimming removed 2 bases from V and 7 bases from J, with 12 bases in between. This CDR3 contains 14 residues. CDR3 nucleotides: TGCGCCAGCAGTCAAGTACAAGGGAGTAATGAGCAGTTCTTC. Its protein is CASSQVQGSNEQFF.

The gene calls are TRBV20-1 and TRBJ2-2; D is uncertain. This CDR3 is built from 15 residues. Germline CDR1 is DFQATT and CDR2 is SNEGSKA (reference sequence). V lost 3 bases and J 4 bases, leaving 15 bases between the germline ends. The CDR3 protein is CSASRWYSGTGELFF. CDR3 DNA: TGCAGTGCTAGTCGTTGGTACTCCGGCACCGGGGAGCTGTTTTTT.

V usage is TRBV9 and J usage is TRBJ1-3; no firm D call. Deletions cut 0 bases from V and 3 bases from J, with 10 bases between. Germline V lookup: CDR1 SGDLS, CDR2 YYNGEE. The CDR3 loop spans 15 amino acids. CDR3 bases: TGTGCCAGCAGCGTAGGAATACTCGATGGAAACACCATATATTTT. This translates into CASSVGILDGNTIYF.

The chain joins TRBV5-5 to TRBJ2-6; a weak D match, TRBD2 (6 bases). V lost 0 bases, J lost 0 bases, and 7 bases lay in between. The CDR3 runs to 16 residues. CDR1 and CDR2 (germline): SGHKS, YYEKEE (reference sequence). The CDR3 reads CASSLGRGSGANVLTF. The CDR3 bases are TGTGCCAGCAGCTTGGGGAGGGGCTCTGGGGCCAACGTCCTGACTTTC.

This clone was found a few times. The chain has TRBV5-1 and TRBJ2-5, with D tentatively TRBD2 (6 bases). Trimming stripped 4 bases from V and 5 bases from J, with 12 bases between. Per the germline V gene, CDR1 is SGHRS and CDR2 is YFSETQ. This CDR3 contains 13 residues. The CDR3 reads CASSRGMGETQYF. Here the CDR3 DNA reads TGCGCCAGCAGCCGGGGGATGGGGGAGACCCAGTACTTC.

This rearrangement joins TRBV28 to TRBJ2-7; D gene ambiguous. The V end was cut by 1 base, the J end by 0 bases, with 10 bases between. Germline CDR1 reads MDHEN; CDR2 reads SYDVKM. The CDR3 runs 15 residues. The CDR3 sequence is CASSLSGKISYEQYF. In DNA, the CDR3 is TGTGCCAGCAGTTTATCGGGTAAGATCTCCTACGAGCAGTACTTC. The full variable domain, its missing parts supplied by reference TRBV28 and TRBJ2-7, is DVKVTQSSRYLVKRTGEKVFLECVQDMDHENMFWYRQDPGLGLRLIYFSYDVKMKEKGDIPEGYSVSREKKERFSLILESASTNQTSMYLCASSLSGKISYEQYFGPGTRLTVT.

The chain couples TRBV6-5 to TRBJ2-3; 7 bases fit TRBD2. The CDR3 sequence is 13 residues long. The germline V gene encodes CDR1 MNHEY and CDR2 SVGAGI. V lost 6 bases and J lost 2; bases outside the gene matches: 2. The CDR3 DNA reads TGTGCCAGCAGGACTAGCCTCACAGATACGCAGTATTTT. Amino acid sequence: CASRTSLTDTQYF.

The gene calls are TRBV5-4 and TRBJ1-2, with 7 nucleotides matching TRBD1. The J segment lost 2 bases and the V segment lost 2 bases, leaving 3 bases of the junction unmatched. This CDR3 comprises 14 residues. Germline lookup yields CDR1 SGHNT and CDR2 YYREEE (reference sequence). The CDR3 sequence: CASSLQGQNYGYTF. Written as DNA, the CDR3 is TGTGCCAGCAGCTTACAGGGACAGAACTATGGCTACACCTTC.

CDR3 loop: CASSFETGELFF. CDR3 coding DNA: TGTGCCAGCAGCTTCGAGACCGGGGAGCTGTTTTTT. The chain joins TRBV7-9 to TRBJ2-2, with D unclear. CDR1 is SEHNR, CDR2 FQNEAQ, per germline (reference sequence). V shed 3 bases and J shed 5 bases, with 4 bases lying between them. This CDR3 is built from 12 residues.

V and J are TRBV7-3 and TRBJ1-1; a possible D gene is TRBD1 (6 bases). CDR3 length: 14 residues. Germline CDR1 is SGHTA and CDR2 is FQGTGA. Trimming took 8 bases from V and 1 from J, leaving 14 bases between them. The CDR3 DNA sequence: TGTGCCAGCTCGATGACAGGAGGGAACACTGAAGCTTTCTTT. This translates into CASSMTGGNTEAFF.

The gene calls are TRBV14 and TRBJ2-2, with TRBD1 identical over 7 bases. This CDR3 spans 15 amino acids. In germline, CDR1 is SGHDN, CDR2 FVKESK. J was trimmed by 6 bases and V by 5 bases; bases with no gene match: 9. For the CDR3, the DNA is TGTGCCAGCAGCAGGGACAGAAGGGGGTCCGGGGAGCTGTTTTTT. Its translation is CASSRDRRGSGELFF.

This chain joins TRBV10-1 and TRBJ2-1; tentative D call: TRBD1 (5 bases). Germline assignment: CDR1 WNHNN and CDR2 SYGVQD (reference sequence). The CDR3 has 15 amino acids. V gave up 0 bases and J gave up 2 bases, with 8 bases separating them. CDR3 loop: CASSESAGTYNEQFF. The CDR3 nucleotides are TGCGCCAGCAGTGAGTCTGCAGGGACCTACAATGAGCAGTTCTTC.

This clone turned up a few times. The CDR3 DNA sequence: TGTGCCAGCAGTGAATTGCGGTCACCCACCGGGGAGCTGTTTTTT. Its protein is CASSELRSPTGELFF. The chain recombines TRBV25-1 with TRBJ2-2; D ambiguous. The CDR3 is 15 residues long. Germline V CDR1 and CDR2: MGHDK, SYGVNS. V shed 1 base and J shed 4 bases, with 10 bases lying between them.

The rearrangement uses TRBV3-1 (or the pseudogene TRBV3-2) and TRBJ1-6; the D is unclear. Germline CDR1 is LGHDT and CDR2 is YNNKEL (reference sequence). Trimming pared 4 bases from V and 0 bases from J, leaving 7 bases between. This CDR3 has 15 residues. The CDR3 region has the DNA TGTGCCAGCAGCCCCGGGAGCTCCTATAATTCACCCCTCCACTTT. This encodes CASSPGSSYNSPLHF.

V and J are TRBV28 and TRBJ2-6, with TRBD1 as a possible D gene (5 bases). The germline V gene has CDR1 MDHEN and CDR2 SYDVKM. The CDR3 has 15 residues. Between the trimmed V and J ends, which lost 4 bases and 3 bases, there was a span of 10 bases. The CDR3, as DNA: TGTGCCAGCAGTTCAAGGACAAGTGGGGCCAACGTCCTGACTTTC. Its translation: CASSSRTSGANVLTF. Using reference TRBV28 and TRBJ2-6 for the parts outside the CDR3, the full variable domain is DVKVTQSSRYLVKRTGEKVFLECVQDMDHENMFWYRQDPGLGLRLIYFSYDVKMKEKGDIPEGYSVSREKKERFSLILESASTNQTSMYLCASSSRTSGANVLTFGAGSRLTVL.

The V and J genes are TRBV7-3 and TRBJ2-5, with D possibly matching TRBD1 (6 bases). Germline-derived CDR1 and CDR2 are SGHTA and FQGTGA. V lost 6 bases and J lost 1, with 9 bases in between. The CDR3 has 13 residues. Here the CDR3 DNA reads TGTGCCAGCAGTCGGGACATCCAAGAGACCCAGTACTTC. This sequence encodes CASSRDIQETQYF.

The chain employs TRBV28 and TRBJ2-1; 10 bases match TRBD1. After removal of 6 bases from V and 7 bases from J, the junction contained 3 bases not matched to a gene. The CDR3 is made up of 13 amino acids. Germline-derived CDR1 and CDR2 are MDHEN and SYDVKM. In nucleotides, the CDR3 is TGTGCCAGCAGCCCGGGACAGGGGAATGAGCAGTTCTTC. It specifies CASSPGQGNEQFF.